A single sample gave rise to the 26 T cell receptor beta chains below, sequenced in a study of identical twins. TCRdb analysed the 5' RACE reads with MiXCR anew, one entry per CDR3 protein. The table records just under 550,000 distinct CDR3 sequences, 12% to 15% of them present only once. The data were also submitted as part of a second study, on yellow fever vaccine responses in identical twins.

Sequencing was carried out using CD4+ T cells sorted from blood. The receptors were sampled from a woman under 30 in good health.

This chain links TRBV5-6 with TRBJ1-2; TRBD1 might be the D (6 bases). This CDR3 contains 13 residues. Germline values: CDR1 SGHDT, CDR2 YYEEEE. The V gene lost 3 bases and the J gene lost 6 bases, with 12 bases spanning the gap. The CDR3 nucleotides read TGTGCCAGCAGCTGGACAGCGGCTGATGGCTACACCTTC. Translating it yields CASSWTAADGYTF.

This clonotype was detected many times. This sequence joins TRBV5-1 and TRBJ2-3; D call uncertain. V lost 4 bases, J lost 0 bases, and 9 bases lay in between. Germline V gene sequence: CDR1 SGHRS, CDR2 YFSETQ. The CDR3 has 14 amino acids. CDR3 loop: CASSPPISTDTQYF. The CDR3 bases are TGCGCCAGCAGCCCCCCGATTAGCACAGATACGCAGTATTTT.

The chain couples TRBV3-1 to TRBJ2-3, with 13 bases matching TRBD2. Germline assignment: CDR1 LGHDT and CDR2 YNNKEL (reference sequence). V shed 5 bases, J shed 0 bases, and the junction held 5 bases outside the gene matches. The CDR3 loop spans 17 amino acids. The CDR3 loop reads CASSKRTSGGSTDTQYF. The CDR3 DNA is TGTGCCAGCAGCAAGAGGACTAGCGGGGGCAGCACAGATACGCAGTATTTT.

This clonotype was seen more than once but under ten times. The chain carries TRBV27 and TRBJ1-6; tentatively, D is TRBD1 (5 bases). The germline V gene encodes CDR1 MNHEY and CDR2 SMNVEV (reference sequence). Trimming took 0 bases from V and 10 from J, leaving 19 bases between them. The CDR3 runs 17 residues. The CDR3 reads CASSLSSPLTVVSPLHF. The CDR3 region has the DNA TGTGCCAGCAGTTTATCGTCCCCCTTGACAGTTGTCTCACCCCTCCACTTT.

The chain combines TRBV20-1 with TRBJ1-5; D is unresolved. From germline, CDR1 is DFQATT and CDR2 SNEGSKA (reference sequence). This CDR3 has 13 amino acids. V was trimmed by 8 bases and J by 1 base, leaving 12 bases between them. The CDR3 spells CSPRTESNQPQHF. DNA for the CDR3: TGCAGTCCCCGGACTGAGAGCAATCAGCCCCAGCATTTT.

This clonotype was observed a handful of times. The chain links TRBV28 to TRBJ2-3, with 10 bases lining up with TRBD2. Germline loops: CDR1 MDHEN, CDR2 SYDVKM. The CDR3 is made up of 15 amino acids. Losses at the gene ends were 7 bases for V and 4 bases for J; bases not matched to a gene: 8. CDR3 sequence: CASKVSGRVPDTQYF. The DNA of the CDR3 is TGTGCCAGCAAAGTAAGCGGGAGGGTTCCAGATACGCAGTATTTT.

V is TRBV3-1 and J is TRBJ2-3; D gene uncertain. The CDR3 runs 13 residues. Germline-derived CDR1 and CDR2 are LGHDT and YNNKEL (reference sequence). V lost 3 bases, J lost 6 bases, and 10 bases lay in between. The CDR3 loop reads CASSQATWDTQYF. CDR3 nucleotides: TGTGCCAGCAGCCAGGCTACCTGGGATACGCAGTATTTT.

This clonotype was counted only a few times. V and J are TRBV19 and TRBJ2-3, with TRBD2 as a possible D gene (5 bases). Looked up from germline, CDR1 is LNHDA and CDR2 is SQIVND (reference sequence). The CDR3 has 13 residues. V gave up 5 bases and J gave up 5 bases, with 11 bases separating them. Written as DNA, the CDR3 is TGTGCCAGTAGTGTGGGCCGGGGAGATACGCAGTATTTT. This codes for CASSVGRGDTQYF.

This rearrangement joins TRBV12-5 to TRBJ2-1; 8 nucleotides match TRBD2. CDR1 LGHNT and CDR2 FRNRAP come from the germline V gene. With V trimmed by 8 bases and J by 8 bases, 14 bases remained unmatched. The CDR3 has 15 amino acids. This CDR3 reads CASTRRDREGDEQFF. CDR3 coding DNA: TGTGCTAGTACAAGGAGAGATCGGGAGGGTGATGAGCAGTTCTTC.

The chain recombines TRBV6-5 with TRBJ2-2; 9 bases match TRBD2. This CDR3 has 16 residues. The trim removed 5 bases at V and 5 bases at J, leaving 9 bases unmatched. Germline V gene sequence: CDR1 MNHEY, CDR2 SVGAGI. The CDR3 is CASSHTAGGKTGELFF. CDR3 DNA: TGTGCCAGCAGTCACACGGCGGGGGGGAAGACCGGGGAGCTGTTTTTT.

This clonotype has just a few counts. V is TRBV12-3 or TRBV12-4 and J is TRBJ1-4; D possibly corresponds to TRBD1 (5 bases). The CDR3 contains 14 residues. Trimming cost V 4 bases and J 7 bases, with 13 bases left between them. The CDR3 loop is CASSSGQGFEKLFF. CDR3 DNA: TGTGCCAGCAGTTCGGGTCAGGGTTTTGAAAAACTGTTTTTT.

V usage is TRBV6-2 or TRBV6-3 and J usage is TRBJ2-1, with 7 bases identical to TRBD2. The CDR3 is made up of 13 amino acids. Germline V gives CDR1 MNHEY, CDR2 SVGEGT. After removal of 6 bases from V and 7 bases from J, the junction contained 6 bases not matched to a gene. In DNA, the CDR3 is TGTGCCAGCAGGGGACTACCTAGGAATGAGCAGTTCTTC. This sequence encodes CASRGLPRNEQFF.

The rearrangement joins TRBV5-1 to TRBJ2-5; TRBD2 matches 8 bases. Germline CDR1 SGHRS, CDR2 YFSETQ. The V and J ends lost 4 bases and 3 bases, in that order; junction bases with no gene match: 8. The CDR3 covers 15 residues. The CDR3 region is CASSAAGGTEETQYF. The DNA of the CDR3 is TGCGCCAGCAGCGCGGCGGGAGGTACGGAAGAGACCCAGTACTTC.

The chain couples TRBV5-1 to TRBJ2-5, with 8 bases lining up with TRBD1. After removal of 2 bases from V and 7 bases from J, the junction contained 7 bases not matched to a gene. The CDR3 consists of 14 residues. Germline loops: CDR1 SGHRS, CDR2 YFSETQ. The CDR3 loop is CASSLGQGLGTQYF. The CDR3 nucleotides are TGCGCCAGCAGCTTAGGACAGGGTCTCGGGACCCAGTACTTC.

The genes are TRBV4-1 and TRBJ2-7, with a weak D call TRBD2 (5 bases). CDR3 length: 13 amino acids. V lost 4 bases, J lost 3 bases, and 10 bases lay in between. Germline CDR1 reads MGHRA; CDR2 reads YSYEKL. This chain's CDR3 is CASSLPGGYEQYF. The DNA for the CDR3 is TGCGCCAGCAGCCTCCCAGGAGGCTACGAGCAGTACTTC.

There are many counts of this clonotype. The J gene is TRBJ2-3, the V gene TRBV7-8; D gene ambiguous. V lost 2 bases to trimming and J lost 3 bases, with 12 bases between them. This CDR3 is built from 15 residues. Germline-derived CDR1 and CDR2 are SGHVS and FQNEAQ. The CDR3, as DNA: TGTGCCAGCAGCTTAAGGGCCACCAGGACAGATACGCAGTATTTT. This gives the protein CASSLRATRTDTQYF. Variable domain in full (rest from reference TRBV7-8 and TRBJ2-3): GAGVSQSPRYKVAKRGQDVALRCDPISGHVSLFWYQQALGQGPEFLTYFQNEAQLDKSGLPSDRFFAERPEGSVSTLKIQRTQQEDSAVYLCASSLRATRTDTQYFGPGTRLTVL.

This clonotype was picked up a small number of times. V and J are TRBV20-1 and TRBJ2-5; 9 positions match TRBD1. This CDR3 is 16 amino acids long. Germline lookup yields CDR1 DFQATT and CDR2 SNEGSKA (reference sequence). With V trimmed by 4 bases and J by 5 bases, 14 bases remained unmatched. In nucleotides, the CDR3 is TGCAGTGCTATTTCCGGGACAGGGAGACTAGGGGAGACCCAGTACTTC. Its protein product is CSAISGTGRLGETQYF.

This clonotype was observed a few times. This chain joins TRBV20-1 and TRBJ2-2; no clear D. From germline, CDR1 is DFQATT and CDR2 SNEGSKA (reference sequence). The CDR3 has 15 amino acids. Deletions cut 0 bases from V and 1 base from J, with 9 bases between. The CDR3 loop reads CSARDMTWNTGELFF. CDR3 DNA sequence: TGCAGTGCTAGAGATATGACCTGGAACACCGGGGAGCTGTTTTTT.

This clonotype occurred many times. The chain recombines TRBV5-5 with TRBJ2-1; D unresolved. The CDR3 is made up of 15 amino acids. Germline CDR1 and CDR2: SGHKS and YYEKEE (reference sequence). Deletions cut 1 base from V and 0 bases from J, with 8 bases between. This CDR3 reads CASSLIGDSYNEQFF. The CDR3 DNA sequence: TGTGCCAGCAGCTTGATTGGGGACTCCTACAATGAGCAGTTCTTC. The full variable domain, completed using reference TRBV5-5 and TRBJ2-1, is DAGVTQSPTHLIKTRGQQVTLRCSPISGHKSVSWYQQVLGQGPQFIFQYYEKEERGRGNFPDRFSARQFPNYSSELNVNALLLGDSALYLCASSLIGDSYNEQFFGPGTRLTVL.

The chain uses TRBV4-1 and TRBJ2-7, with a weak D call TRBD2 (6 bases). The CDR3 spans 15 residues. Per germline, CDR1 MGHRA and CDR2 YSYEKL. The ends were cut back, 1 base at V and 0 bases at J, with 10 bases in the middle. Here the CDR3 reads CASSQGLAISYEQYF. The CDR3 DNA sequence: TGCGCCAGCAGCCAAGGGCTAGCGATCTCCTACGAGCAGTACTTC.

This clonotype was detected a few times. The genes are TRBV4-1 and TRBJ2-7; D gene unclear. Germline CDR1 and CDR2: MGHRA and YSYEKL. This CDR3 has 14 residues. The germline V and J ends were trimmed by 0 bases and 4 bases, with 10 bases remaining between them. The CDR3 loop reads CASSQDSGVYEQYF. The CDR3 coding sequence is TGCGCCAGCAGCCAAGATAGTGGGGTTTACGAGCAGTACTTC.

This clonotype has a handful of counts. The chain links TRBV29-1 to TRBJ1-4, with D possibly matching TRBD1 (5 bases). Between the trimmed V and J ends, which lost 7 bases and 3 bases, there was a span of 15 bases. The V gene's germline CDR1 is SQVTM and CDR2 ANQGSEA. This CDR3 region has 14 residues. The CDR3 loop is CSAGAGTSNEKLFF. CDR3 coding DNA: TGCAGCGCCGGGGCTGGGACCTCTAATGAAAAACTGTTTTTT.

This clonotype has a handful of counts. The CDR3 protein is CASSLDASWNGYTF. The CDR3 DNA sequence: TGCGCCAGCAGCTTGGATGCCTCGTGGAATGGCTACACCTTC. This chain connects TRBV5-1 to TRBJ1-2; D ambiguous. From germline, CDR1 is SGHRS and CDR2 YFSETQ. The germline V and J ends were trimmed by 0 bases and 6 bases, with 12 bases remaining between them. This CDR3 is 14 amino acids long.

V and J are TRBV12-3 or TRBV12-4 and TRBJ2-3; 9 bases are a match to TRBD2. Trimming cost V 5 bases and J 4 bases; bases outside gene matches: 7. CDR3 length equals 15 residues. The DNA of the CDR3 is TGTGCCAGCAGTCAGGGACTAGCCGGGCCAGATACGCAGTATTTT. It codes for CASSQGLAGPDTQYF.

On this clonotype itself: Germline and junction disagree at one end, which may indicate a read error. The rearrangement uses TRBV7-9 and TRBJ2-2; 10 nucleotides line up with TRBD2. The CDR3 runs to 17 residues. Germline V gene lookup returns CDR1 SEHNR and CDR2 FQNEAQ (reference sequence). The CDR3 protein is CASSLVAGGSNTGELFF. The CDR3 DNA reads as TGTGCCAGCAGTTTAGTAGCGGGAGGATCGAACACCGGGGAGCTGTTTTTT.

The chain couples TRBV3-1 to TRBJ2-6; 7 bases match TRBD2. From germline, CDR1 is LGHDT and CDR2 YNNKEL (reference sequence). This CDR3 region has 19 residues. The junction had 11 bases not matched to a gene; V was cut back by 1 base and J by 2 bases. The CDR3, as DNA: TGTGCCAGCAGCCAAGTTCGGGTGCGGGAGAGGACTGGGGCCAACGTCCTGACTTTC. This encodes CASSQVRVRERTGANVLTF.